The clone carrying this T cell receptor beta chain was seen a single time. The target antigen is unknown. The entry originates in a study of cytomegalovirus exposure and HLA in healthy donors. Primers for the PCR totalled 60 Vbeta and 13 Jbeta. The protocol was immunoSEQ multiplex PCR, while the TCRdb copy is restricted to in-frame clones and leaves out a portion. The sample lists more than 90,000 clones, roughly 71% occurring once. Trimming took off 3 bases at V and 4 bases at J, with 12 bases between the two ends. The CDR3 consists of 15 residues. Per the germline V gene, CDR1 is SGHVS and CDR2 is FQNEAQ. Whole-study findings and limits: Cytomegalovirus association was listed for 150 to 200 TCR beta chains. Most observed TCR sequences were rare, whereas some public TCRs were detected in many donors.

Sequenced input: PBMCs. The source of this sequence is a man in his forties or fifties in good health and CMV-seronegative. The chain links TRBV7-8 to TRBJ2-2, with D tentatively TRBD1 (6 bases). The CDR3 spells CASSFHTGSTGELFF. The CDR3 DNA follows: TGTGCCAGCAGCTTTCATACAGGGTCCACCGGGGAGCTGTTTTTT.